The text below deals with one T cell receptor (beta chain). The sample comes from a study of blood T cell repertoires in COVID-19. This CDR3 has 13 residues. Trimming removed 0 bases from V and 9 bases from J, with 11 bases in between. Germline V CDR1 and CDR2: MNHEY, SVGAGI. Original analysis: Estimation of nucleated cell counts relied on the amplification of reference gene primers. The method was immunoSEQ multiplex PCR; TCRdb's version includes in-frame clones alone and lacks a portion of them. V and J calls and clone size are given by that table; D and trimming were obtained from the DNA. The table records about 220,000 clones, around 82% of them present only once.

Sequenced input: peripheral blood. The J gene is TRBJ1-1, the V gene TRBV6-5; TRBD1 is a possible D gene (6 bases). The sequence derives from a woman between 65 and 79 years old with acute or convalescent COVID-19. The CDR3 sequence is CASSYSRTEQAFF. The CDR3 DNA reads as TGTGCCAGCAGTTACTCAAGGACAGAACAAGCTTTCTTT.